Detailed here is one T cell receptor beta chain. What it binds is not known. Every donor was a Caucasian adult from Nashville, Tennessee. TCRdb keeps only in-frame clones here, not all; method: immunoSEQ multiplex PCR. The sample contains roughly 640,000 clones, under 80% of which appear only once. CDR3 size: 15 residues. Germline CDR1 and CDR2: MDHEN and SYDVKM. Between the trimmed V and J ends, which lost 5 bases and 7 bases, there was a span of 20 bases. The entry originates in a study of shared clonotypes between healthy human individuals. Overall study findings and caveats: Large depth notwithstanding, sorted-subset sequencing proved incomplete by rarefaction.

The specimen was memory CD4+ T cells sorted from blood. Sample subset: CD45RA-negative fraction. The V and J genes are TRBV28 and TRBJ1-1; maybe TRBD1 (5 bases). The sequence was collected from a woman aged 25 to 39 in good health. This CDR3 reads CASSLGGGMSGEAFF. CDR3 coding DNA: TGTGCCAGCAGTCTGGGGGGTGGTATGTCAGGTGAAGCTTTCTTT. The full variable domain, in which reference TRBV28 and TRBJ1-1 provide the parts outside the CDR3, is DVKVTQSSRYLVKRTGEKVFLECVQDMDHENMFWYRQDPGLGLRLIYFSYDVKMKEKGDIPEGYSVSREKKERFSLILESASTNQTSMYLCASSLGGGMSGEAFFGQGTRLTVV.